This T cell receptor (beta chain) was obtained from a study of PD-L1 blockade in urothelial cancer. On this clone itself: Its antigen is as yet unknown.

Findings and caveats of the study: At 3 weeks on treatment, tumor-associated clones expanded more with durable benefit.

Sequencing used immunoSEQ multiplex PCR; TCRdb keeps in-frame clones, though not all of them. The sample carries roughly 32,000 clones, 80% to 90% recorded once. This TCR derives from a man aged 60-69 years with urothelial cancer. The material was PBMCs, obtained around atezolizumab (anti-PD-L1) treatment.

In nucleotides, the CDR3 is TGTGCCAGCAGCCAAGCAGGAAACACCATATATTTT. The encoded protein is CASSQAGNTIYF. This chain uses TRBV14 with TRBJ1-3; no reliable D call. CDR1 and CDR2 from the germline V gene are SGHDN and FVKESK. V lost 1 base, J lost 4 bases, and 2 bases lay in between. CDR3 length equals 12 residues. The full variable domain, in which reference TRBV14 and TRBJ1-3 provide the parts outside the CDR3, is EAGVTQFPSHSVIEKGQTVTLRCDPISGHDNLYWYRRVMGKEIKFLLHFVKESKQDESGMPNNRFLAERTGGTYSTLKVQPAELEDSGVYFCASSQAGNTIYFGEGSWLTVV.